The subject of this entry is one T cell receptor beta chain. Its target is unknown. The sample belongs to a study of cytomegalovirus exposure and HLA in healthy donors. Study information: Drawn from HLA-typed donors, some 80 million unique TCRs were held in an early data release. Clustering assigned 81% of the approximately 400 genotyped donors to the Caucasian-associated ancestry cluster. Study results and limitations: Most TCR sequences were uncommon, yet certain public TCRs appeared in many donors. Association of about 17,000 TCR beta sequences with HLA alleles was found at 0.05 false discovery rate in a later analysis.

The PCR made use of 60 Vbeta and 13 Jbeta primers. Some clones are missing from TCRdb's copy, which holds only in-frame ones; the method was immunoSEQ multiplex PCR. This sample has around 64,000 clones; roughly 90% occur once, and the top ten carry roughly 2%. The germline V gene encodes CDR1 SGHNT and CDR2 YENEEA. The ends were cut back, 5 bases at V and 4 bases at J, with 17 bases in the middle. This CDR3 contains 15 residues. The receptor's source is a woman in her 30s in good health and CMV-seronegative. The chain combines TRBV11-3 with TRBJ2-5; possibly TRBD2 for D (7 bases). Sequencing was done on a sample of PBMCs. The CDR3 bases are TGTGCCAGCAGCCCGCGAAGGGAGGGGGGAGAGACCCAGTACTTC. The encoded protein is CASSPRREGGETQYF.